These T cell receptor beta chains were read from a single sample in a study of T cells and Merkel cell carcinoma outcomes. The method was immunoSEQ multiplex PCR; TCRdb's version includes in-frame clones alone and lacks a portion of them. The sample yields roughly 13,000 clones, roughly 90% seen once. The material sequenced was tumor tissue from Merkel cell carcinoma. These TCRs come from a human donor with Merkel cell carcinoma. Each CDR3 is given without its conserved first and last residue. Clone size is shown for a subset of rows, as once, few, many or a class of expanded clone.

clone_size j_call v_call cdr3_aa
NA TRBJ1-1 TRBV30 AWSVSIGTEAF
NA TRBJ2-3 TRBV9 ASSPWTIYTDTQY
NA TRBJ1-1 TRBV29-1 SAGYMNTEAF
NA TRBJ1-1 TRBV7-7 ASSLTVNTEAF
few TRBJ1-5 TRBV15 ATSTPGPIPPQH
NA TRBJ1-1 TRBV6-6 ASSSRGQANTEAF
NA TRBJ2-5 TRBV28 ASSLWGLGETQY
NA TRBJ2-2 TRBV9 ASSVGRTTGELF
NA TRBJ2-3 TRBV2 ASKRERTTDTQY
NA TRBJ1-5 TRBV2 ASSAESGYSNQPQH
NA TRBJ1-4 TRBV30 AWSLWRGQGPKELF
NA TRBJ2-5 TRBV28 ASTLARGRGETQY
NA TRBJ2-3 TRBV5-1 ASSWRADTQY
NA TRBJ1-1 TRBV6-1 ASSEAWGPKEAF
NA TRBJ1-2 TRBV5-1 ASSEGPLGQSYGYT
NA TRBJ2-1 TRBV7-8 ASSLVVAATYNEQF
NA TRBJ2-7 TRBV27 ASSLSPWGEQY
NA TRBJ2-5 TRBV7-2 ASSPGETQY
NA TRBJ2-7 TRBV7-9 ASSPPLTYYEQY
NA TRBJ1-2 TRBV28 ASVFNYGYT
NA TRBJ2-1 TRBV9 ASSAAHRANEQF
NA TRBJ2-3 TRBV19 ATGDRTTDTQY
NA TRBJ1-4 TRBV4-2 ASSPGWTTNEKLF
NA TRBJ2-7 TRBV9 ASSATGSSYEQY
NA TRBJ2-7 TRBV20-1 SAGTGYEQY
NA TRBJ2-7 TRBV6-5 ASSYRGHSSYEQY
NA TRBJ1-3 TRBV5-4 ASSSGRTRSGNTIY
NA TRBJ2-6 TRBV2 ASSGYGGKGANVLT
NA TRBJ1-2 TRBV11-2 ASSFGTGNNYGYT
NA TRBJ2-5 TRBV7-9 ASSLAPGFSRGKETQY
NA TRBJ1-1 TRBV14 ASSPLGRIINTEAF
NA TRBJ2-2 TRBV11-3 ASSSRGYTGELF
few TRBJ2-5 TRBV5-1 ASREQVIQETQY
NA TRBJ1-5 TRBV28 ASSNRGYRDRQPQH
once TRBJ2-1 TRBV19 ASRRTGVDEQF
NA TRBJ1-5 TRBV7-2 ASSDSNQPQH
NA TRBJ1-2 TRBV5-4 ASSSPDRAVGYT
NA TRBJ1-1 TRBV7-9 ASSLYRNTEAF
NA TRBJ2-7 TRBV6-6 ASSRRINEQY
NA TRBJ1-3 TRBV7-9 ASSDNRGGNTIY
NA TRBJ1-1 TRBV18 ASSPPTSSAF
NA TRBJ2-1 TRBV9 ASSWDLEINEQF
NA TRBJ2-4 TRBV5-4 ASSLDSRDIQY
NA TRBJ2-5 TRBV7-8 VSSFGTKETQY
NA TRBJ1-1 TRBV7-2 ASSGQLNTEAF
NA TRBJ2-5 TRBV20-1 SVPTGAQY
NA TRBJ2-7 TRBV15 ATSRDSGDSLV
NA TRBJ2-3 TRBV29-1 SVKPGSTDTQY
NA TRBJ2-7 TRBV11-3 ASSLDRGRYEQY
NA TRBJ2-7 TRBV6-5 ASRGGAAYEQY
NA TRBJ1-5 TRBV7-8 ASSLAGGLRRIYSNQPQH
NA TRBJ1-5 TRBV2 ASSSDRDWDQPQH
NA TRBJ2-5 TRBV9 ASSIHGEQETQY